This T cell receptor (beta chain) appears in the sequencing data of a study of T cell responses to AZD1222 COVID-19 vaccine. As for this clone: Its matching antigen is unknown.

Study findings and constraints: Vaccine-associated CD4 TCRs spanned spike, dominant at 160-218 and 743-854.

The V and J ends lost 3 bases and 8 bases respectively, with 22 bases between them. CDR1 and CDR2 (germline): KGHSH, LQKENI. CDR3 size: 16 residues. TCRdb keeps only in-frame clones here, not all; method: immunoSEQ multiplex PCR. The sample has some 130,000 clones; 80% to 95% are singletons. The TCR was taken from an adult in good health. The starting material was peripheral blood, obtained on day 0 of AZD1222 vaccination. The rearrangement uses TRBV18 and TRBJ1-1; D is uncertain. The CDR3 reads CASSPGRMKGRREAFF. The CDR3 region has the DNA TGTGCCAGCTCACCGGGGAGGATGAAGGGCCGAAGGGAAGCTTTCTTT.